Listed below are T cell receptor beta chains from one sample, sequenced in a study of CD8+ T cells in alopecia areata. Assay: immunoSEQ multiplex PCR; the TCRdb copy retains only in-frame clones and omits some. The data hold about 160,000 clones, with about 89% observed a single time. This sample comprised CD8+ T cells sorted from blood, obtained at week 0. Receptors were obtained from a human donor with alopecia areata. CDR3s include the opening cysteine and the closing phenylalanine or tryptophan. The order of the fields is V gene, CDR3 length, clone size, J gene, D gene, CDR3 protein, CDR3 DNA. D genes are given only for firm matches. Clone size is stated in some rows and not others, as once, few, many or a class when expanded.

TRBV5-4	13	few	TRBJ2-2	.	CASSFGSTGELFF	TGTGCCAGCAGCTTTGGGAGCACCGGGGAGCTGTTTTTT
TRBV27	14	.	TRBJ1-4	.	CASSFGRADEKLFF	TGTGCCAGCAGTTTCGGGAGAGCGGATGAAAAACTGTTTTTT
TRBV6-1	17	few	TRBJ2-7	.	CASSEGTGGGLSYEQYF	TGTGCCAGCAGTGAGGGGACCGGCGGCGGATTGTCCTACGAGCAGTACTTC
TRBV7-8	17	.	TRBJ1-2	TRBD1	CASSLAGTKTGFYGYTF	TGTGCCAGCAGCTTAGCGGGAACCAAGACAGGGTTCTATGGCTACACCTTC
TRBV25-1	12	.	TRBJ1-2	.	CASSDRSYGYTF	TGTGCCAGCAGTGACAGGTCCTATGGCTACACCTTC
TRBV9	19	.	TRBJ1-1	.	CASSVGVGYERQLNTEAFF	TGTGCCAGCAGCGTAGGAGTAGGGTATGAGAGACAACTGAACACTGAAGCTTTCTTT
TRBV9	12	.	TRBJ2-7	.	CASSDDSYEQYF	TGTGCCAGCAGCGACGATTCGTACGAGCAGTACTTC
TRBV11-2	13	once	TRBJ2-7	.	CASSLQSSYEQYF	TGTGCCAGCAGCTTACAGAGCTCCTACGAGCAGTACTTC
TRBV6-1	15	.	TRBJ2-1	.	CASSEARDSYNEQFF	TGTGCCAGCAGTGAAGCGAGGGACTCCTACAATGAGCAGTTCTTC
TRBV7-9	18	.	TRBJ2-1	TRBD1	CASSLPQNPGQVLHEQFF	TGTGCCAGCAGCTTACCGCAAAATCCGGGACAGGTTTTACATGAGCAGTTCTTC
TRBV27	12	.	TRBJ2-7	.	CASRDSTYEQYF	TGTGCCAGCAGGGACAGTACCTACGAGCAGTACTTC
TRBV9	15	.	TRBJ1-1	.	CASSVASTPNTEAFF	TGTGCCAGCAGCGTAGCTTCAACCCCGAACACTGAAGCTTTCTTT
TRBV5-6	15	.	TRBJ2-3	TRBD2	CASSLGGGATDTQYF	TGTGCCAGCAGCTTGGGCGGGGGGGCGACAGATACGCAGTATTTT
TRBV14	15	.	TRBJ2-7	TRBD1	CASSHGQGWSYEQYF	TGTGCCAGCAGCCACGGACAGGGGTGGTCCTACGAGCAGTACTTC
TRBV9	15	.	TRBJ2-1	.	CASSAPGHRSNEQFF	TGTGCCAGCAGCGCACCGGGCCACCGATCCAATGAGCAGTTCTTC
TRBV15	14	.	TRBJ2-3	.	CATSKRGQPDTQYF	TGTGCCACCAGCAAGAGAGGGCAGCCAGATACGCAGTATTTT
TRBV29-1	14	few	TRBJ2-7	.	CSVEKPGGSYEQYF	TGCAGCGTTGAAAAGCCAGGTGGCTCCTACGAGCAGTACTTC
TRBV4-1	15	.	TRBJ2-5	TRBD1	CASSHRGQRQETQYF	TGCGCCAGCAGCCACAGGGGGCAGCGGCAAGAGACCCAGTACTTC
TRBV2	12	.	TRBJ2-7	TRBD1	CASRGTAYEQYF	TGTGCCAGCAGGGGGACAGCCTACGAGCAGTACTTC
TRBV30	16	.	TRBJ2-3	TRBD1	CAWDLGTGGFGDTQYF	TGTGCCTGGGACTTGGGGACAGGGGGCTTCGGAGATACGCAGTATTTT
TRBV5-6	17	.	TRBJ1-3	.	CASSPLTFGQPGNTIYF	TGTGCCAGCAGCCCCCTGACATTTGGACAGCCTGGAAACACCATATATTTT
TRBV29-1	15	few	TRBJ2-2	.	CSVVKGGSNTGELFF	TGCAGCGTTGTAAAGGGCGGTTCGAACACCGGGGAGCTGTTTTTT
TRBV29-1	14	.	TRBJ1-1	.	CSVFVAGVGTEAFF	TGCAGCGTTTTTGTGGCAGGGGTCGGGACTGAAGCTTTCTTT
TRBV6-5	14	.	TRBJ2-3	.	CASTTGLNTDTQYF	TGTGCCAGCACCACAGGACTAAACACAGATACGCAGTATTTT
TRBV6-5	13	.	TRBJ2-4	.	CASSFLAKNIQYF	TGTGCCAGCAGCTTTCTAGCCAAAAACATTCAGTACTTC
TRBV29-1	14	.	TRBJ1-1	.	CSVEGEIMNTEAFF	TGCAGCGTTGAGGGGGAGATAATGAACACTGAAGCTTTCTTT
TRBV6-1	14	.	TRBJ2-7	.	CASSDPESSYEQYF	TGTGCCAGCAGTGATCCGGAGAGCTCCTACGAGCAGTACTTC
TRBV5-1	18	once	TRBJ1-6	TRBD1	CASSLGQGAVTYNSPLHF	TGCGCCAGCAGCCTTGGACAGGGGGCAGTAACCTATAATTCACCCCTCCACTTT
TRBV9	14	.	TRBJ1-1	.	CASSVSGHKAEAFF	TGTGCCAGCAGCGTATCGGGCCACAAGGCAGAAGCTTTCTTT
TRBV11-2	13	.	TRBJ2-3	.	CASRRTEADTQYF	TGTGCCAGCAGGAGGACAGAAGCAGATACGCAGTATTTT
TRBV9	14	.	TRBJ1-1	.	CASSVDGGGTEAFF	TGTGCCAGCAGCGTAGATGGCGGGGGCACTGAAGCTTTCTTT
TRBV27	15	.	TRBJ1-2	.	CASSLSGDAAFGYTF	TGTGCCAGCAGTTTATCGGGGGACGCCGCCTTTGGCTACACCTTC
TRBV15	14	.	TRBJ2-7	.	CATSREVGSYEQYF	TGTGCCACCAGCAGAGAGGTCGGATCCTACGAGCAGTACTTC
TRBV14	13	few	TRBJ2-7	.	CASSHPESYEQYF	TGTGCCAGCAGCCACCCAGAGAGTTACGAGCAGTACTTC
TRBV27	17	few	TRBJ1-4	.	CASSLRKTGYANEKLFF	TGTGCCAGCAGTTTACGGAAGACCGGTTATGCTAATGAAAAACTGTTTTTT
TRBV9	15	few	TRBJ2-2	TRBD2	CASSAGTSNTGELFF	TGTGCCAGCAGTGCCGGGACTAGCAACACCGGGGAGCTGTTTTTT
TRBV19	15	.	TRBJ1-1	.	CASSIDHGENTEAFF	TGTGCCAGTAGTATTGACCACGGGGAGAACACTGAAGCTTTCTTT
TRBV10-2	11	.	TRBJ2-7	.	CASSEGPEQYF	TGCGCCAGCAGTGAAGGCCCGGAGCAGTACTTC
TRBV5-6	14	.	TRBJ2-7	.	CASSDREVPYEQYF	TGTGCCAGCAGCGATAGGGAGGTACCCTACGAGCAGTACTTC
TRBV29-1	18	.	TRBJ2-1	TRBD1	CSVAQFVTGTGSYNEQFF	TGCAGCGTTGCACAGTTCGTGACCGGGACAGGCTCCTACAATGAGCAGTTCTTC
TRBV29-1	17	few	TRBJ2-3	TRBD2	CSVGGTWTSGSTDTQYF	TGCAGCGTTGGTGGGACGTGGACTAGCGGGAGCACAGATACGCAGTATTTT
TRBV29-1	13	.	TRBJ2-7	.	CSVELDRSYEQYF	TGCAGCGTTGAATTGGACCGATCCTACGAGCAGTACTTC
TRBV6-1	14	.	TRBJ2-5	.	CASAGALLGETQYF	TGTGCCAGCGCTGGGGCCCTCTTGGGGGAGACCCAGTACTTC
TRBV11-2	16	.	TRBJ2-1	.	CASRRSPGNSYNEQFF	TGTGCCAGCAGACGCAGTCCGGGGAACTCCTACAATGAGCAGTTCTTC